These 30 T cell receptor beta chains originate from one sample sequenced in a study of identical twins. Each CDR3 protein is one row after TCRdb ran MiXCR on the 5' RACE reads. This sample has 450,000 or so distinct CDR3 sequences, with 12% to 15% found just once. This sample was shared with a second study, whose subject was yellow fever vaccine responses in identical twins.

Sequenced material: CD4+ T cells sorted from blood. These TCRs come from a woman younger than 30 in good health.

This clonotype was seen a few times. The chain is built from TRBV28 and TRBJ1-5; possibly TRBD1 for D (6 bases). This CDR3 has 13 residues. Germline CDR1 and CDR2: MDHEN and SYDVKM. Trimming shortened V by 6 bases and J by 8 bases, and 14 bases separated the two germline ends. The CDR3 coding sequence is TGTGCCAGCAGGGGACACCCTAGTAAGCCCCAGCATTTT. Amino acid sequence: CASRGHPSKPQHF.

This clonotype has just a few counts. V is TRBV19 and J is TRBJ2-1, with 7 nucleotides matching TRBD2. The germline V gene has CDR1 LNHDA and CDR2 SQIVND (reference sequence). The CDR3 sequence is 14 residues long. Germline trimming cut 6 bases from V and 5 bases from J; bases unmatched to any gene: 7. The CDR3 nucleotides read TGTGCCAGTAGATCCTTAGCGGGTAACAATGAGCAGTTCTTC. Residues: CASRSLAGNNEQFF.

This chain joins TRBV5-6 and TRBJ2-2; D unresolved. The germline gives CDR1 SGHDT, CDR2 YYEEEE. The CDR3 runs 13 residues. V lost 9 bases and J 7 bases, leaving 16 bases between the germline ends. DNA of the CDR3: TGTGCCATGAGCCTTGGGCACCTCGGGGAGCTGTTTTTT. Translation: CAMSLGHLGELFF. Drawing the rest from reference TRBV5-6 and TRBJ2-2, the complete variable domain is DAGVTQSPTHLIKTRGQQVTLRCSPKSGHDTVSWYQQALGQGPQFIFQYYEEEERQRGNFPDRFSGHQFPNYSSELNVNALLLGDSALYLCAMSLGHLGELFFGEGSRLTVL.

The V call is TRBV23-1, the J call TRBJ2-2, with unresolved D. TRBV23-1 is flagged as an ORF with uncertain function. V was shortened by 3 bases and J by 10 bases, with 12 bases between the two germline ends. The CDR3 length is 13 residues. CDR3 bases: TGCGCCAGCAGTCATCCCGGACCTGTGGAGCTGTTTTTT. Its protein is CASSHPGPVELFF.

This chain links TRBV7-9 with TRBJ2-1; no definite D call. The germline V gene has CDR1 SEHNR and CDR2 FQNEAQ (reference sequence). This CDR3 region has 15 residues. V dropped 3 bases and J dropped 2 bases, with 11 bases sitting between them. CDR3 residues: CASSLVSLTYNEQFF. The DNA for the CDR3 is TGTGCCAGCAGCTTGGTCAGCCTTACCTACAATGAGCAGTTCTTC.

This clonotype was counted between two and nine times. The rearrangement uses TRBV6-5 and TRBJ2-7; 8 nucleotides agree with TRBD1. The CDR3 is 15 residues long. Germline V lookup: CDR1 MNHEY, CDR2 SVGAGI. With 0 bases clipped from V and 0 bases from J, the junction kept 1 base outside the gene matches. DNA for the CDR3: TGTGCCAGCAGTTACTCGGGACAGGCCTCCTACGAGCAGTACTTC. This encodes CASSYSGQASYEQYF.

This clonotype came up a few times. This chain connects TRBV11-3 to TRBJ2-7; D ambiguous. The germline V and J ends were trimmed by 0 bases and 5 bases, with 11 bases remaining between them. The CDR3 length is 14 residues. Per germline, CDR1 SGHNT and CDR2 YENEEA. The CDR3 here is CASSLDSGFNEQYF. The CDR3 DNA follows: TGTGCCAGCAGCTTAGATTCGGGTTTTAACGAGCAGTACTTC. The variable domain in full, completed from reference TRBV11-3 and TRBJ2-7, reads EAGVVQSPRYKIIEKKQPVAFWCNPISGHNTLYWYLQNLGQGPELLIRYENEEAVDDSQLPKDRFSAERLKGVDSTLKIQPAELGDSAVYLCASSLDSGFNEQYFGPGTRLTVT.

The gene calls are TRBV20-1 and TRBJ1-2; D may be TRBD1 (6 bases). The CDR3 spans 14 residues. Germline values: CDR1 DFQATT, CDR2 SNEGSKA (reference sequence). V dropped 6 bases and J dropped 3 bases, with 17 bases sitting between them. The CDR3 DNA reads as TGCAGTGCGGGGGCGCAGACGTCGGACTATGGCTACACCTTC. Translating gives CSAGAQTSDYGYTF.

The DNA for the CDR3 is TGCGCCAGCAGCCGAGTCGATTCGGGCACCGGGGAGCTGTTTTTT. Translated: CASSRVDSGTGELFF. V and J are TRBV4-1 and TRBJ2-2; D is uncertain. There are 15 residues in the CDR3. V gave up 4 bases and J gave up 4 bases, with 13 bases separating them. In germline, CDR1 is MGHRA, CDR2 YSYEKL.

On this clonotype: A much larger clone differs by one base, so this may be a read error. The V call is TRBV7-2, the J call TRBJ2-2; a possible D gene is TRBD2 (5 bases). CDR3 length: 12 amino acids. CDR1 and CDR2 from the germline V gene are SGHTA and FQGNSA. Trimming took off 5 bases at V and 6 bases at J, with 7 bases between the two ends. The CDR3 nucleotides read TGTGCCAGCAGCCGGACTCCCGGGGAGCTGTTTTTT. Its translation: CASSRTPGELFF.

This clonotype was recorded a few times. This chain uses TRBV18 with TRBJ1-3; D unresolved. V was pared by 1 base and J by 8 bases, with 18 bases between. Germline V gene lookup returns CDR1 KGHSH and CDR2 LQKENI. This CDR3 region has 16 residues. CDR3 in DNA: TGTGCCAGCTCACCACTTGGGGAACCATCGCCATACACCATATATTTT. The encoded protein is CASSPLGEPSPYTIYF.

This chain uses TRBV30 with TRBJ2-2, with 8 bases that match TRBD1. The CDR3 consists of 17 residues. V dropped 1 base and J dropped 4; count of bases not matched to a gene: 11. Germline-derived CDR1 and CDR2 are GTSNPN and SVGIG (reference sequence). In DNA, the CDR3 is TGTGCCTGGAGTGGCCAGACTGACAGGGGAATCACCGGGGAGCTGTTTTTT. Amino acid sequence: CAWSGQTDRGITGELFF. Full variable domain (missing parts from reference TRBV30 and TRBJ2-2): SQTIHQWPATLVQPVGSPLSLECTVEGTSNPNLYWYRQAAGRGLQLLFYSVGIGQISSEVPQNLSASRPQDRQFILSSKKLLLSDSGFYLCAWSGQTDRGITGELFFGEGSRLTVL.

The CDR3 nucleotides read TGTGCCAGCAGCGTGGGGGGGACAGCGTCCTACGAGCAGTACTTC. It is translated as CASSVGGTASYEQYF. The rearrangement links TRBV9 to TRBJ2-7, with D tentatively TRBD1 or TRBD2 (7 bases each). V lost 2 bases to trimming and J lost 1 base, with 13 bases between them. This CDR3 region has 15 residues. Germline assignment: CDR1 SGDLS and CDR2 YYNGEE.

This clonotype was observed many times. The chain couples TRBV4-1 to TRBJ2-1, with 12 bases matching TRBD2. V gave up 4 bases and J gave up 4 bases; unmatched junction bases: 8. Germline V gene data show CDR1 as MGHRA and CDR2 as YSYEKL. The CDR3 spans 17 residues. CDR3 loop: CASSRGGLAGLYNEQFF. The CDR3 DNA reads TGCGCCAGCAGCCGGGGAGGACTAGCGGGATTATACAATGAGCAGTTCTTC.

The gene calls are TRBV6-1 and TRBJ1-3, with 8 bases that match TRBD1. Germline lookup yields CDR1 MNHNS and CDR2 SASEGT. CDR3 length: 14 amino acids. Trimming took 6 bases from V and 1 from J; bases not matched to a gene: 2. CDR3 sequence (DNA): TGTGCCAGCAGAAGGACAGGGTCTGGAAACACCATATATTTT. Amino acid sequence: CASRRTGSGNTIYF.

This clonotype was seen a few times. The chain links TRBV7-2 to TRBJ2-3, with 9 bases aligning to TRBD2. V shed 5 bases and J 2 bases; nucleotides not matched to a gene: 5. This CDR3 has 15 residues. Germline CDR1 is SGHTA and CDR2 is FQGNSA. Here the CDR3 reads CASSVSSGDTDTQYF. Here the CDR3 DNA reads TGTGCCAGCAGCGTGTCTAGCGGGGACACAGATACGCAGTATTTT.

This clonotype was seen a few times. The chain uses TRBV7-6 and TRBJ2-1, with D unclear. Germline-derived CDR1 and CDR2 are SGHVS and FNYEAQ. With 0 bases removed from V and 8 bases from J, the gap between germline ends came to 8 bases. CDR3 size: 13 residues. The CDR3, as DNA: TGTGCCAGCAGCTTAGCCTCGGGCTATGAGCAGTTCTTC. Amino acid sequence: CASSLASGYEQFF.

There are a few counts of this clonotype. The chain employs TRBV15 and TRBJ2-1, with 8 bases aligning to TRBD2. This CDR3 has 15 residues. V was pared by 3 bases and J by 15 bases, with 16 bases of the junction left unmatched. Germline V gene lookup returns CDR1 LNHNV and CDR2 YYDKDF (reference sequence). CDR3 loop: CATSSVPTGLALRFF. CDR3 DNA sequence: TGTGCCACCAGCAGCGTACCTACTGGACTAGCCCTGCGGTTCTTC.

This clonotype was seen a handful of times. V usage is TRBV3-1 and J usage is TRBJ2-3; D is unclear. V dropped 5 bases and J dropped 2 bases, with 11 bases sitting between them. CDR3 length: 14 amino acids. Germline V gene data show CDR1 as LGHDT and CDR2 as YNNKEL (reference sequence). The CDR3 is CASSGVLITDTQYF. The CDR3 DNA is TGTGCCAGCAGCGGGGTCCTTATCACAGATACGCAGTATTTT.

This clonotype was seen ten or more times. CDR3 sequence: CASSQSTAARYF. CDR3 coding DNA: TGTGCCAGCAGCCAGAGTACTGCTGCAAGGTACTTC. The genes are TRBV3-1 and TRBJ2-7; D is unclear. The germline V gene encodes CDR1 LGHDT and CDR2 YNNKEL (reference sequence). The CDR3 runs to 12 residues. Trimming stripped 3 bases from V and 12 bases from J, with 15 bases between.

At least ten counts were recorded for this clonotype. The CDR3 loop reads CASSQEGTSRTDTQYF. The DNA for the CDR3 is TGCGCCAGCAGCCAAGAGGGAACTAGCAGAACAGATACGCAGTATTTT. The J gene is TRBJ2-3, the V gene TRBV4-3; a possible D gene is TRBD2 (6 bases). The germline V and J ends were trimmed by 0 bases and 3 bases, with 13 bases remaining between them. This CDR3 spans 16 amino acids. Germline-derived CDR1 and CDR2 are LGHNA and YSLEER.

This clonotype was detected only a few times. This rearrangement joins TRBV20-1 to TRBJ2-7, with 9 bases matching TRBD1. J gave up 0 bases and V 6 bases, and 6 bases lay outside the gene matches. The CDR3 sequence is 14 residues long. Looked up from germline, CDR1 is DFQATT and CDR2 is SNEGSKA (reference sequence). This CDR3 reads CSARRDRVSYEQYF. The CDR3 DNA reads TGCAGTGCCAGGCGGGACAGGGTCTCCTACGAGCAGTACTTC.

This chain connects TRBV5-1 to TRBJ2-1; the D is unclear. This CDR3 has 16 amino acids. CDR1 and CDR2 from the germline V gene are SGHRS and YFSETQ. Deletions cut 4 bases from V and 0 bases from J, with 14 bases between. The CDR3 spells CASSTGSASSYNEQFF. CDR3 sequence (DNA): TGCGCCAGCAGCACCGGTTCTGCCAGCTCCTACAATGAGCAGTTCTTC.

The CDR3 nucleotides read TGTGCCATCATGGGCGGGGAGACCCAGTACTTC. This codes for CAIMGGETQYF. This chain joins TRBV10-3 and TRBJ2-5; weak D call: TRBD2 (5 bases). V gave up 7 bases and J gave up 5 bases, with 8 bases separating them. Germline V gives CDR1 ENHRY, CDR2 SYGVKD. The CDR3 consists of 11 residues.

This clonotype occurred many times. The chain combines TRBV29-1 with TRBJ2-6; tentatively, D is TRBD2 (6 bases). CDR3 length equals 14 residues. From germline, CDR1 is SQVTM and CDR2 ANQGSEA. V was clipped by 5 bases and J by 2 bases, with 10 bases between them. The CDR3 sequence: CSVKGGAGANVLTF. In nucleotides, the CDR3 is TGCAGCGTTAAAGGAGGGGCTGGGGCCAACGTCCTGACTTTC. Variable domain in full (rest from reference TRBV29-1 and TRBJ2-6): SAVISQKPSRDICQRGTSLTIQCQVDSQVTMMFWYRQQPGQSLTLIATANQGSEATYESGFVIDKFPISRPNLTFSTLTVSNMSPEDSSIYLCSVKGGAGANVLTFGAGSRLTVL.

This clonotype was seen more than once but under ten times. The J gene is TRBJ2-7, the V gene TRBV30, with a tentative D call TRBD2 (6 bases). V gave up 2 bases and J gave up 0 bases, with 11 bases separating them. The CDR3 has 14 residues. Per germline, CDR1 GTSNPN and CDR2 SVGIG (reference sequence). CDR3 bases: TGTGCCTGGAGTAGGGACTTACGCTCCTACGAGCAGTACTTC. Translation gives CAWSRDLRSYEQYF.

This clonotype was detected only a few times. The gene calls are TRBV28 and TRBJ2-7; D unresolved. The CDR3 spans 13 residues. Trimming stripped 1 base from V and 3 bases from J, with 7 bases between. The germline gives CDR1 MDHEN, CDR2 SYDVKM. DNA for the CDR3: TGTGCCAGCAGTTTATTATCGGACTACGAGCAGTACTTC. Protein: CASSLLSDYEQYF.

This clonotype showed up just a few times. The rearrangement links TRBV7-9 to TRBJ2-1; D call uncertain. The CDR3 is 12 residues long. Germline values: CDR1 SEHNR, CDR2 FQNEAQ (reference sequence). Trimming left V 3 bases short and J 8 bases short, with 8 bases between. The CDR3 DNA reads TGTGCCAGCAGCTTGGGTAACTATGAGCAGTTCTTC. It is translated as CASSLGNYEQFF.

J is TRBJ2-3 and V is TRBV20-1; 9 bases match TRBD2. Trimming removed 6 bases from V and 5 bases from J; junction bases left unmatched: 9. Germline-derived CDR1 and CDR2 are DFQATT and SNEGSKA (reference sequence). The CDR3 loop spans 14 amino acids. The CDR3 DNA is TGCAGTGCCCCCAGGACTAGCGTGGGAGATACGCAGTATTTT. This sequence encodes CSAPRTSVGDTQYF.

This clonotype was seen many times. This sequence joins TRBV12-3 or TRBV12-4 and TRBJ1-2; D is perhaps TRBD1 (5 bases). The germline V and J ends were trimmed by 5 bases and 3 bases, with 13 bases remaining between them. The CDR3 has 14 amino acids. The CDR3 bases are TGTGCCAGCAGTCCGTCCGGGACGGACTATGGCTACACCTTC. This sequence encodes CASSPSGTDYGYTF.